This T cell receptor beta chain was identified during a study of T cell responses to AZD1222 COVID-19 vaccine. Findings and caveats of the study: Seropositive AZD1222 recipients at baseline numbered only five or six.

TCRdb's table, derived via immunoSEQ multiplex PCR, lists solely in-frame clones and lacks some. This table has roughly 180,000 clones, over 80% appearing once. Worth noting for this clone: What it binds is unknown.

The V gene lost 6 bases and the J gene lost 0 bases, with 16 bases spanning the gap. Germline CDR1 and CDR2: SGHNT and YYREEE (reference sequence). The CDR3 totals 16 residues. This receptor was identified in an adult in good health. The source was peripheral blood, collected on day 0 of AZD1222 vaccination. The chain recombines TRBV5-4 with TRBJ1-5; D may be TRBD1 (6 bases). CDR3 protein: CASKGGGPGSNQPQHF. The CDR3 DNA reads TGTGCCAGCAAGGGAGGGGGGCCAGGTAGCAATCAGCCCCAGCATTTT.